The 29 T cell receptor beta chains given below trace back to one sample, sequenced in a study of blood T cells in healthy people across ages. Next came a second PCR, run for roughly 6 to 11 cycles, which used a sample-barcoded 5' primer along with a J-beta primer mix. TCRdb re-analysed the 5' RACE reads in MiXCR, keeping a single row per CDR3 protein. The table includes some 1,000,000 distinct CDR3 sequences, approximately 26% detected once. The same data also contributed to another study, on T cells of mothers and their children.

Material: blood. Receptor source: a girl aged 2-10 years in good health.

This clonotype was counted many times. V is TRBV2 and J is TRBJ2-5; 11 nucleotides align to TRBD2. Losses at the gene ends were 6 bases for V and 3 bases for J; bases not matched to a gene: 0. CDR1 and CDR2 (germline): SNHLY, FYNNEI. The CDR3 totals 13 residues. CDR3: CASRLAGEETQYF. The CDR3 DNA reads TGTGCCAGCAGACTAGCGGGAGAAGAGACCCAGTACTTC.

The chain has TRBV12-2 and TRBJ2-7; TRBD1 reflects the table's D call only, with no check against the DNA. TRBV12-2 is a recognized pseudogene. The CDR3 loop spans 18 amino acids. CDR3 loop: CASRLAQPHRGFSYEQYF. CDR3 nucleotide sequence: TGTGCAAGTCGCTTAGCACAGCCTCACAGGGGATTTTCCTACGAGCAGTACTTC.

This clonotype was picked up a small number of times. The chain carries TRBV6-5 and TRBJ1-1; D gene ambiguous. CDR1 and CDR2 (germline): MNHEY, SVGAGI. The CDR3 runs to 13 residues. V was clipped by 5 bases and J by 5 bases, with 12 bases between them. In DNA form, the CDR3 reads TGTGCCAGCAGTCGTAGTAGGAGGACTGAAGCTTTCTTT. As protein: CASSRSRRTEAFF.

The chain combines TRBV19 with TRBJ2-7; D remains unclear. V was cut by 5 bases and J by 2 bases, with 10 bases left in between. Germline V CDR1 and CDR2: LNHDA, SQIVND (reference sequence). The CDR3 totals 13 residues. DNA of the CDR3: TGTGCCAGTAGTCCTGACTTAGCCTACGAGCAGTACTTC. Translating it yields CASSPDLAYEQYF.

V gene TRBV5-6 combines with J gene TRBJ2-1; TRBD2 is a possible D gene (5 bases). The germline CDR1 and CDR2 sequences are SGHDT and YYEEEE. This CDR3 contains 13 residues. V was trimmed by 0 bases and J by 12 bases, leaving 13 bases between them. CDR3 bases: TGTGCCAGCAGCTTGGTTCAGCGGTATGGGCAGTTCTTC. This codes for CASSLVQRYGQFF.

V and J are TRBV20-1 and TRBJ1-5; a possible D gene is TRBD1 (6 bases). This CDR3 spans 13 amino acids. Deletions cut 6 bases from V and 11 bases from J, with 20 bases between. Germline CDR1 is DFQATT and CDR2 is SNEGSKA (reference sequence). CDR3 sequence reads: CSAQQGGERTQHF. The CDR3 nucleotides read TGCAGTGCCCAACAAGGGGGGGAACGTACCCAGCATTTT.

J is TRBJ2-7 and V is TRBV5-1; 11 bases align to TRBD1. The germline gives CDR1 SGHRS, CDR2 YFSETQ. The CDR3 length is 15 residues. V dropped 4 bases and J dropped 2; count of bases not matched to a gene: 5. CDR3 coding DNA: TGCGCCAGCAGCGGCCGGGACAGGGGGACCTACGAGCAGTACTTC. Protein: CASSGRDRGTYEQYF. The full variable domain, rest sourced from reference TRBV5-1 and TRBJ2-7, is KAGVTQTPRYLIKTRGQQVTLSCSPISGHRSVSWYQQTPGQGLQFLFEYFSETQRNKGNFPGRFSGRQFSNSRSEMNVSTLELGDSALYLCASSGRDRGTYEQYFGPGTRLTVT.

This chain connects TRBV7-2 to TRBJ1-5, with D unresolved. Germline V gene lookup returns CDR1 SGHTA and CDR2 FQGNSA. V was cut by 5 bases and J by 7 bases, with 21 bases left in between. The CDR3 totals 16 residues. In DNA, the CDR3 is TGTGCCAGCAGCCCCGAGGTAGGGAGGGCTTGGCAGCCCCAGCATTTT. It is translated as CASSPEVGRAWQPQHF.

About this clonotype: This CDR3 is missing its conserved last phenylalanine or tryptophan, likely due to a read error. CDR3 region: CSARRVAGHKNIQYL. The CDR3 nucleotides read TGCAGTGCTAGAAGGGTAGCGGGGCATAAAAACATTCAGTACCTC. This chain uses TRBV20-1 with TRBJ2-4; 8 nucleotides agree with TRBD2. V was pared by 2 bases and J by 4 bases, with 7 bases of the junction left unmatched. Germline V CDR1 and CDR2: DFQATT, SNEGSKA (reference sequence). The CDR3 spans 15 residues.

This chain connects TRBV6-4 to TRBJ2-5; 11 bases are shared with TRBD2. The J call may be faulty, since TRBJ2-7 better matches the DNA end. The CDR3 extends over 14 amino acids. Per germline, CDR1 MRHNA and CDR2 SNTAGT. The CDR3 nucleotides are TGTGCCAGCATTGGGACTAGCGGCTCCTACGAGCAGTACTTC. This translates into CASIGTSGSYEQYF.

This clonotype was counted between two and nine times. The rearrangement links TRBV29-1 to TRBJ1-2; tentative D call: TRBD1 (6 bases). This CDR3 region has 12 residues. V shed 1 base and J shed 5 bases, with 8 bases lying between them. The germline V gene encodes CDR1 SQVTM and CDR2 ANQGSEA. CDR3 in amino acids: CSVEAQGYGYTF. CDR3 coding DNA: TGCAGCGTTGAAGCACAGGGATATGGCTACACCTTC. The full variable domain, completed using reference TRBV29-1 and TRBJ1-2, is SAVISQKPSRDICQRGTSLTIQCQVDSQVTMMFWYRQQPGQSLTLIATANQGSEATYESGFVIDKFPISRPNLTFSTLTVSNMSPEDSSIYLCSVEAQGYGYTFGSGTRLTVV.

The DNA of the CDR3 is TGTGCCAGCAGCCGAAGAGGGGGCCGGGGCGGGGAGCTGTTTTTT. Protein: CASSRRGGRGGELFF. The chain is built from TRBV11-2 and TRBJ2-2, with 7 bases fitting TRBD1. Germline V gives CDR1 SGHAT, CDR2 FQNNGV. The CDR3 runs 15 residues. Germline trimming cut 5 bases from V and 7 bases from J; bases unmatched to any gene: 10.

The chain carries TRBV7-9 and TRBJ2-5; TRBD2 matches at 7 bases. V shed 2 bases and J 5 bases; nucleotides not matched to a gene: 8. This CDR3 comprises 15 residues. Germline loops: CDR1 SEHNR, CDR2 FQNEAQ (reference sequence). The CDR3 sequence: CASSLWGGSSETQYF. CDR3 bases: TGTGCCAGCAGCTTATGGGGGGGATCGTCGGAGACCCAGTACTTC.

This clonotype appeared once. V is TRBV4-3 and J is TRBJ1-1, with D perhaps matching TRBD1 (5 bases). Trimming shortened V by 4 bases and J by 3 bases, and 15 bases separated the two germline ends. The germline gives CDR1 LGHNA, CDR2 YSLEER. This CDR3 comprises 15 residues. CDR3 nucleotide sequence: TGCGCCAGCAGCCTGAGGGACGGGGCGCACACTGAAGCTTTCTTT. This sequence encodes CASSLRDGAHTEAFF.

The J gene is TRBJ1-1, the V gene TRBV11-3; D might be TRBD1 (5 bases). V was trimmed by 4 bases and J by 8 bases, leaving 14 bases between them. This CDR3 has 13 amino acids. Per the germline V gene, CDR1 is SGHNT and CDR2 is YENEEA. The CDR3 sequence: CASSSTGGVEAFF. Written as DNA, the CDR3 is TGTGCCAGCAGCTCGACGGGGGGAGTCGAAGCTTTCTTT.

This clonotype showed up just a few times. The CDR3 does not close with the conserved phenylalanine or tryptophan, likely indicating a read error. The rearrangement joins TRBV13 to TRBJ2-5; D possibly corresponds to TRBD1 (6 bases). The J call could be wrong; TRBJ2-7 is a better fit for the DNA end. CDR1 is PRHDT and CDR2 is FYEKMQ in the germline V gene (reference sequence). The length of the CDR3 is 14 residues. The CDR3 DNA reads TGTGTCAGCAGCTACAGACAGGCGGCCTACGAGCAGTACCTC. Translated: CVSSYRQAAYEQYL.

The J gene is TRBJ2-4, the V gene TRBV20-1; possibly TRBD2 for D (5 bases). Germline CDR1 DFQATT, CDR2 SNEGSKA (reference sequence). The CDR3 sequence is 15 residues long. The V gene lost 1 base and the J gene lost 0 bases, with 10 bases spanning the gap. CDR3 in DNA: TGCAGTGCTAGAGTAGCGAGACTAGCCAAAAACATTCAGTACTTC. It yields the protein CSARVARLAKNIQYF.

This clonotype was counted between two and nine times. The V and J genes are TRBV7-8 and TRBJ2-2; 7 nucleotides line up with TRBD1. In germline, CDR1 is SGHVS, CDR2 FQNEAQ. CDR3 length: 14 amino acids. Germline trimming cut 5 bases from V and 3 bases from J; bases unmatched to any gene: 3. CDR3 coding DNA: TGTGCCAGCAGCCTTGGGACAGACACCGGGGAGCTGTTTTTT. Protein: CASSLGTDTGELFF.

The genes are TRBV10-3 and TRBJ1-2, with D unclear. The CDR3 has 13 residues. V was trimmed by 0 bases and J by 5 bases, leaving 7 bases between them. The germline V gene encodes CDR1 ENHRY and CDR2 SYGVKD. The CDR3 DNA sequence: TGTGCCATCAGTGAGTCGGCAGATTATGGCTACACCTTC. Translated, it gives CAISESADYGYTF.

This clonotype was observed a handful of times. V and J are TRBV3-1 and TRBJ1-1; D is uncertain. CDR1 is LGHDT and CDR2 is YNNKEL in the germline V gene (reference sequence). The V and J ends lost 0 bases and 5 bases respectively, with 13 bases between them. This CDR3 spans 15 amino acids. The CDR3: CASSQDRESWTEAFF. For the CDR3, the DNA is TGTGCCAGCAGCCAAGACCGGGAGAGTTGGACTGAAGCTTTCTTT.

The genes are TRBV28 and TRBJ2-5, with TRBD1 matching 11 bases. Looked up from germline, CDR1 is MDHEN and CDR2 is SYDVKM. The CDR3 is 16 residues long. V gave up 6 bases and J gave up 7 bases; unmatched junction bases: 13. This chain's CDR3 is CASSFTGTGGFGTQYF. The CDR3 DNA follows: TGTGCCAGCAGCTTTACCGGGACAGGGGGTTTCGGGACCCAGTACTTC.

Only a few counts were recorded for this clonotype. The chain has TRBV11-2 and TRBJ1-2; D not resolved. The V end was cut by 0 bases, the J end by 5 bases, with 13 bases between. The CDR3 contains 15 residues. Germline V gene data show CDR1 as SGHAT and CDR2 as FQNNGV. The CDR3 loop is CASSLDARLGYGYTF. Written as DNA, the CDR3 is TGTGCCAGCAGCTTAGATGCCAGACTGGGGTATGGCTACACCTTC.

J is TRBJ1-5 and V is TRBV6-2 or TRBV6-3; 9 bases map to TRBD1. The CDR3 has 14 residues. Germline V gene sequence: CDR1 MNHEY, CDR2 SVGEGT. The J segment lost 6 bases and the V segment lost 5 bases, leaving 5 bases of the junction unmatched. The CDR3 DNA sequence: TGTGCCAGCAGTCGACAGGGGGTGGGTCAGCCCCAGCATTTT. Its protein is CASSRQGVGQPQHF.

V usage is TRBV20-1 and J usage is TRBJ2-5; D not resolved. Trimming cost V 5 bases and J 5 bases, with 6 bases left between them. The CDR3 extends over 10 amino acids. The germline V gene encodes CDR1 DFQATT and CDR2 SNEGSKA (reference sequence). As DNA, the CDR3 is TGCAGTGCTCCCCTGGAGACCCAGTACTTC. As protein: CSAPLETQYF.

The chain couples TRBV28 to TRBJ2-1, with 8 bases lining up with TRBD1. The J call is uncertain, as TRBJ2-7 better fits the DNA end. The CDR3 runs to 15 residues. Germline CDR1 and CDR2: MDHEN and SYDVKM. The CDR3 DNA follows: TGTGCCAGCAGTTTATCAACAGGGGGTTATTACGAGCAGTACTTC. Encoded protein: CASSLSTGGYYEQYF.

This rearrangement joins TRBV7-6 to TRBJ2-1, with TRBD2 as a possible D gene (6 bases). The CDR3 sequence is 15 residues long. V dropped 4 bases and J dropped 6 bases, with 16 bases sitting between them. Germline V CDR1 and CDR2: SGHVS, FNYEAQ. The CDR3 loop is CASSSRLSGVNEQFF. The CDR3 bases are TGTGCCAGCAGCTCCCGGCTATCGGGGGTCAATGAGCAGTTCTTC.

In this sample, this clonotype turned up a few times. V usage is TRBV7-9 and J usage is TRBJ2-4, with 7 bases matching TRBD2. The CDR3 extends over 16 amino acids. J lost 1 base, V lost 3 bases, and 6 bases had no gene match. Germline assignment: CDR1 SEHNR and CDR2 FQNEAQ (reference sequence). CDR3 DNA: TGTGCCAGCAGCTTGGGAGGGATTGAGGCCAAAAACATTCAGTACTTC. Protein: CASSLGGIEAKNIQYF.

This clonotype was found a few times. DNA of the CDR3: TGCAGCGTTGAAGGGCCAGATACGCAGTATTTT. Translation gives CSVEGPDTQYF. The V call is TRBV29-1, the J call TRBJ2-3; no firm D call. The CDR3 spans 11 residues. Trimming removed 1 base at V and 4 bases at J, with 3 bases between. The germline V gene has CDR1 SQVTM and CDR2 ANQGSEA.

The chain links TRBV28 to TRBJ2-5; D may be TRBD2 (6 bases). The J call may be mistaken, given a closer DNA end match to TRBJ2-1. The CDR3 sequence is 14 residues long. The V gene's germline CDR1 is MDHEN and CDR2 SYDVKM. In nucleotides, the CDR3 is TGTGCCAGCAGTCCGCCGGGGGTTTGGGATGAGCAGTTCTTC. Amino acids: CASSPPGVWDEQFF.